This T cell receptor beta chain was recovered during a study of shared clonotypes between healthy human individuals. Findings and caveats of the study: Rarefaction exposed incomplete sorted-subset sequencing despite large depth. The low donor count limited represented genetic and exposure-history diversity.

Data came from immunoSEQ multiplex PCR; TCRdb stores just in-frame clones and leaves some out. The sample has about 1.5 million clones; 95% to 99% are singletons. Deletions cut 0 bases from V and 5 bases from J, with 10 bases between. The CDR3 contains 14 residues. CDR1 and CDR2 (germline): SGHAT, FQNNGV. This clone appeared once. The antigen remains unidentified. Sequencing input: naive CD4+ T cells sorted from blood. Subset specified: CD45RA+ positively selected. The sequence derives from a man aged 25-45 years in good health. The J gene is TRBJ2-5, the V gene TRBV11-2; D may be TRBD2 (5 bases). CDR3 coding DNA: TGTGCCAGCAGCTTAGATCCGGGGATGGAGACCCAGTACTTC. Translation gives CASSLDPGMETQYF.